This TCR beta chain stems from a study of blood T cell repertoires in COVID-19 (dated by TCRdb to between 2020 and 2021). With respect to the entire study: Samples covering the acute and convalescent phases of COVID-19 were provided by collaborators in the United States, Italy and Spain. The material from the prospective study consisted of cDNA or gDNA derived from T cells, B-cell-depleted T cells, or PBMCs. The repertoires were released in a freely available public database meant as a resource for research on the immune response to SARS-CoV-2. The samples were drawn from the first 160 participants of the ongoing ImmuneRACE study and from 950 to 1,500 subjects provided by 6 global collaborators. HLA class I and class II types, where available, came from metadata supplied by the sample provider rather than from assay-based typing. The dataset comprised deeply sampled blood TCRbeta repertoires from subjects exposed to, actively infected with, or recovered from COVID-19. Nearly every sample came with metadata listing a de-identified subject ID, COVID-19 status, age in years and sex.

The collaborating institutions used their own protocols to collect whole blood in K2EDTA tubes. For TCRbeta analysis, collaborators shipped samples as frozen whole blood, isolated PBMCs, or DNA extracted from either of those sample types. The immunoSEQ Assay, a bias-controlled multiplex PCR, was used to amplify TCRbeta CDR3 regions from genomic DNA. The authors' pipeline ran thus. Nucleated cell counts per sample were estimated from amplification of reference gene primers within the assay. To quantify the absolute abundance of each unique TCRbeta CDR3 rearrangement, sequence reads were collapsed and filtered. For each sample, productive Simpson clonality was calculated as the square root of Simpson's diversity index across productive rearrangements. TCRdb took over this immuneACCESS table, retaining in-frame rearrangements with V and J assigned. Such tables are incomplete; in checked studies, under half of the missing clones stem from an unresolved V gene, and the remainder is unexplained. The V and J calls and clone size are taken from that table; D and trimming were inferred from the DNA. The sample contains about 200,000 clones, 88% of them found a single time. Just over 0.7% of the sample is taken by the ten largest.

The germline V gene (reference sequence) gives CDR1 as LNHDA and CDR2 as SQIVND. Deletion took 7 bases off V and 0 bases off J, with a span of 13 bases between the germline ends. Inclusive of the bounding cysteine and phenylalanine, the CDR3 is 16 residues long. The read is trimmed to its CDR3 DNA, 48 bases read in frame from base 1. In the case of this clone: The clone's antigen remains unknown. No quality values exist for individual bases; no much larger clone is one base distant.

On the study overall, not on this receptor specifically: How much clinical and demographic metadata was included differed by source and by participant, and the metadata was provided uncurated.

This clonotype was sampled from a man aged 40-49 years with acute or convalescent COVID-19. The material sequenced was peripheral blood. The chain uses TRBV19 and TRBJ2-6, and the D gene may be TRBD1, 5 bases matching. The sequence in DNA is TGTGCCAGTACACCTCAGGGTCTCTCTGGGGCCAACGTCCTGACTTTC. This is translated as CASTPQGLSGANVLTF.